This T cell receptor beta chain comes out of a study of cytomegalovirus exposure and HLA in healthy donors (dated by TCRdb to 2015 to 2018). Regarding the research as a whole: In an earlier analysis of 550 to 750 of the donors, 276 Gb of sequence data and approximately 120 million unique TCR beta sequences from 180 million or so T cells were reported. To decide whether each TCR beta V gene segment behaved as functional or pseudogenic, an earlier analysis of nearly 600 of the donors relied on high-throughput TCR beta sequencing. In addition to the first cohort of 650 to 800 subjects, a separate validation cohort of approximately 110 different subjects was used. Around 300 gigabases of sequencing data and approximately 93 million unique TCR sequences were included in an early release covering under 650 HLA-typed donors. Roughly 5 DR-DQ haplotypes were handled as single units for association and clustering because linkage in the cohort was strong. All discovery cohort repertoires had been generated on a single sequencing platform. Typing coverage differed by locus: A, B, C, DRB1 and DQB1 were typed in roughly 629-630 donors, DQA1 in about 500, DPA1 in roughly 590, and DPB1 in approximately 450. Class I and class II HLA loci were covered by the typing at four-digit resolution. The study used immunosequencing to profile the T cell repertoires of about 670 subjects and linked those repertoires to cytomegalovirus serostatus. The later analysis used no new phenotypic data to find candidate immune exposures, relying instead on TCR beta sequences and their occurrence across donors. To predict cytomegalovirus infection status, the study combined high-throughput TCR immunosequencing, statistical association of individual TCRs with disease status, and machine learning. Of the roughly 400 genotyped donors, approximately 80% fell in the genetic ancestry cluster associated with self-reported Caucasian donors. In a later analysis, previously published TCR beta repertoires from 500 to 750 donors were re-analyzed and high-resolution HLA genotyping was added so that TCR occurrence patterns could be studied. The aim of the study was to test whether cataloging public T cell receptors could identify signatures of past pathogen exposure. Donor age, sex, ethnicity and CMV serostatus were compiled alongside the repertoire data. In a later genetic analysis, genome-wide SNP genotypes for about three fifths of the roughly 670 donors were used, and that subset was treated as a discovery cohort. Among about 400 genotyped donors of the cohort, an average of approximately 240,000 unique TCR beta nucleotide sequences was sequenced per donor, of which about 19% were non-productive.

The library was made by the immunoSEQ multiplex PCR assay. For the multiplex PCR, a mixture combining 60 forward primers for TCR Vbeta segments and 13 reverse primers for TCR Jbeta segments was used. The CDR3 region of rearranged TCR beta genes was amplified from genomic DNA with a multiplex PCR assay. The amplified TCR beta libraries were sequenced on the Illumina HiSeq System as 87-base-pair reads. In the original analysis: In a later analysis, tens of millions of unique TCR beta chains were counted across the 650 to 750 repertoires, and roughly 10 million of these chains were shared by at least two donors. To remove PCR and sequencing errors, raw reads were error-corrected and collapsed into unique sequences using a nearest-neighbor algorithm that merged closely related sequences. CDR3 sequences were aligned to IMGT reference sequences to assign V, D and J gene segments. For a sequence to be retained, a match of at least six nucleotides was required to both a V gene segment and a J gene segment. A rearrangement counted as productive if the CDR3 had no stop codons and remained in frame with V and J, and every other rearrangement counted as non-productive. Following IMGT convention, CDR3 was defined as the stretch from the second conserved V-encoded cysteine to the conserved J-encoded phenylalanine. Sequences without an unambiguous match to a single V gene segment were excluded from the earlier analysis of about 630 of the donors. In an earlier analysis of 587 of the donors, V segments were called functional above 56.7% productive rearrangements and were called segregating when the between-donor standard deviation exceeded 5%. To diagnose cytomegalovirus status from the catalog of TCR beta chain sequences, a statistical classification framework was built. V and J gene assignment, in a later analysis, came from comparing TCR nucleotide sequences with IMGT/GENE-DB human TR gene sequences. In a later analysis, CDR3 sequences and most-parsimonious VDJ recombination scenarios were assigned using the TCRdist pipeline. In a later analysis, every TCR beta chain was defined by the combination of its CDR3 amino acid sequence and its V-gene family, and reads without a unique V-gene family were dropped. To address suspected cross-contamination and a sequencing artifact, a later analysis removed roughly 640 highly shared, low-generation-probability nucleotide sequences. For each public chain, a later analysis derived a clonal expansion index from normalized ranks of inferred template counts within each repertoire. A later analysis computed generation probabilities with a VDJ recombination model fitted to out-of-frame rearrangements, and checked the results against IGoR. A later analysis scored TCR-TCR, TCR-HLA and TCR-CMV co-occurrence with hypergeometric tests, applying a repertoire-size bias correction to TCR pairs. In a later analysis, false discovery rates were estimated by permuting HLA or CMV assignments 20 times. In a later analysis, co-occurring TCRs were grouped using DBSCAN, with TCRdist sequence similarity added in when clustering inside HLA-allele-positive subsets. For co-occurrence clustering, repertoires with fewer than 30,000 or more than 120,000 public chains were excluded, along with roughly 5 repertoires with anomalous nucleotide sharing. The table was pulled from immuneACCESS by TCRdb, which kept in-frame rearrangements only. Such tables lose some clones; where checked, under half of the loss comes from unresolved V genes, and the rest has no known cause. The V and J calls and the clone size are those of that table, but D and trimming were determined from the DNA. The sample records tens of thousands of clones, about 81% of which are singletons. The ten largest clones take up just over 50% of the sample.

The cohort consisted of fewer than 700 healthy bone marrow donors. At the time of sampling, all cohort members were nominally healthy, though unrecorded immune exposures were likely present. The donor tested CMV seropositive, placing the donor among the 250 to 350 seropositive members of the cohort. A peripheral blood sample was collected from each donor, and TCR beta sequencing was performed on peripheral blood mononuclear cells. Genomic DNA extraction from the blood cell samples was performed with the Qiagen DNeasy Blood Extraction Kit. In regard to this clone: Its cognate antigen has yet to be identified. Germline is not matched at one junction end, which may reflect a read error.

Points the paper makes about the study in general: This cohort had only TCR beta chains sequenced, and the lack of alpha or paired-chain data limited which features could be detected. Because HLA typing was missing for some donors at each locus, association tests included only the typed subset. A later analysis found that most CMV-associated TCR beta chains appeared HLA-restricted, with HLA associations seemingly driven largely by CMV exposure. Strong co-occurrence of HLA alleles, especially DR and DQ, made assigning TCR associations to individual alleles difficult. In a later analysis, some 17,000 TCR beta sequences were associated with specific HLA alleles at a false discovery rate of 0.05. Linkage disequilibrium might explain the correlated functional status among segregating V segments, but an unknown experimental factor could not be excluded. The sequencing pipeline was judged likely to have produced a cluster of highly shared sequence variants as a technical artifact. A few of the identified cytomegalovirus-associated TCR beta chains were confirmed in vitro to be specific for cytomegalovirus antigens. A later analysis reported that several top co-occurrence clusters appeared linked to parvovirus B19, influenza, CMV and Epstein-Barr virus. Roughly uniform sequencing depth across donors was assumed in presence/absence analyses, although this assumption may not hold. Immune exposure information for the cohort was limited to CMV serostatus. The earlier analysis of 450 to 700 of the donors excluded 15 to 20 rarely observed V segments, including chromosome 9 orphons, because counts were too low. An association between a missense DCLRE1C variant and V-gene and J-gene trimming of TCR beta chains was found in a later genetic analysis and replicated in an independent cohort. In a later analysis, TCR association rates were found to vary across HLA loci, with the most associated TCRs seen for DRB1 alleles and the fewest for HLA-C alleles. A further reported finding was that TCR beta sequences accurately predicted the HLA-A and HLA-B alleles for most subjects in the first cohort. In a later genetic analysis, fewer N-insertions in productive TCRs were reported among donors in an Asian-associated ancestry cluster than the 666-donor mean. Most TCR sequences were observed very rarely across donors, whereas some public TCRs were present in many individuals. In an earlier analysis of some 550 of the donors, most TCR beta V segments were observed in productive rearrangements about 87% or about 30% of the time, broadly matching IMGT annotations. In the study, about 150 TCR beta chains were listed as associated with cytomegalovirus. According to the authors, the approach could potentially be generalized to other disease states and immunological phenotypes. A later analysis found that HLA-associated TCR beta chains were more clonally expanded and had lower generation probabilities than equally common non-associated chains. The classifier was reported to diagnose cytomegalovirus status with high specificity and sensitivity in both the original cohort and the validation cohort.

The sample comprised PBMCs. This receptor was taken from a man in his fifties in good health and CMV-seropositive.

The base sequence is TGTTCCAGCAGTAAAAATGCAGGGGGCATGGCAGATGCGCAGTATTTT. This sequence encodes CSSSKNAGGMADAQYF. The receptor chain draws on TRBV7-9 and TRBJ2-3; a stretch of 8 junction bases matches TRBD1. The germline V gene (reference sequence) provides CDR1 SEHNR and CDR2 FQNEAQ. Counted from cysteine to phenylalanine, this CDR3 has 16 amino acids. CDR3 DNA only is kept here, 48 bases in frame from base 1.